Listed below are T cell receptor beta chains from one sample, sequenced in a study of neurological immune-mediated disorders. MiXCR, applied by TCRdb to the 5' RACE reads, yields one record per CDR3 protein. Here the sample spans around 71,000 distinct CDR3 sequences, about 13% being singletons. Sample: PBMCs. These receptors were obtained from a female donor with HTLV-1-associated myelopathy (HAM/TSP). Each CDR3 is given with its conserved first and last residue. The order of the fields is D gene, V gene, J gene, clone size, CDR3 DNA, CDR3 protein. A D gene is named only where the DNA matches it firmly. Clone size, where shown, is once, few, many, or a class for clones that have expanded.

d_gene: TRBD1
v_gene: TRBV20-1
j_gene: TRBJ1-2
abundance: many
CDR3nt: TGCAGTGCTAGTCCCGGACAGGCAAACTATGGCTACACCTTC
CDR3aa: CSASPGQANYGYTF

d_gene: .
v_gene: TRBV9
j_gene: TRBJ2-3
abundance: many
CDR3nt: TGTGCCAGCAGCGTAGAGTCAAGGTTCACAGATACGCAGTATTTT
CDR3aa: CASSVESRFTDTQYF

d_gene: .
v_gene: TRBV5-1
j_gene: TRBJ1-2
abundance: many
CDR3nt: TGCGCCAGCAGCTTGGGGGGCATCGAGCGCACCTTC
CDR3aa: CASSLGGIERTF

d_gene: .
v_gene: TRBV10-3
j_gene: TRBJ2-3
abundance: many
CDR3nt: TGTGCCAGGGGACGAGAGGCCACAGATACGCAGTATTTT
CDR3aa: CARGREATDTQYF

d_gene: .
v_gene: TRBV4-2
j_gene: TRBJ1-2
abundance: many
CDR3nt: TGTGCCAGCAGCCAAGTCTCCGGGACAAATGCTAACTATGGCTACACCTTC
CDR3aa: CASSQVSGTNANYGYTF

d_gene: TRBD2
v_gene: TRBV10-3
j_gene: TRBJ2-7
abundance: many
CDR3nt: TGTGCCATCAGTGGAATTTCCCTAGCGGGGATGAGCTCCTACGAGCAGTACTTC
CDR3aa: CAISGISLAGMSSYEQYF

d_gene: .
v_gene: TRBV4-1
j_gene: TRBJ1-2
abundance: many
CDR3nt: TGCGCCAGCAGCCCGGGACAACCCGAGGCCTATGGCTACACCTTC
CDR3aa: CASSPGQPEAYGYTF

d_gene: TRBD2
v_gene: TRBV4-1
j_gene: TRBJ2-1
abundance: many
CDR3nt: TGCGCCAGCAGCCTGAGCGGGGGGAGCTCCTACAATGAGCAGTTCTTC
CDR3aa: CASSLSGGSSYNEQFF

d_gene: .
v_gene: TRBV10-3
j_gene: TRBJ2-2
abundance: .
CDR3nt: TGTGCCATCAGCCAGGGGAATGCCCGATACACCGGGGAGCTGTTTTTT
CDR3aa: CAISQGNARYTGELFF

d_gene: .
v_gene: TRBV20-1
j_gene: TRBJ2-1
abundance: many
CDR3nt: TGCAGTGCTAGAGGAGGGGGGGCTTCCTACAATGAGCAGTTCTTC
CDR3aa: CSARGGGASYNEQFF

d_gene: .
v_gene: TRBV10-1
j_gene: TRBJ2-3
abundance: many
CDR3nt: TGCGCCAGCAGTGAGTCACTGGCGCAACAGTATTTAGATAATACGCAGTATTTT
CDR3aa: CASSESLAQQYLDNTQYF

d_gene: TRBD1
v_gene: TRBV4-2
j_gene: TRBJ2-1
abundance: many
CDR3nt: TGTGCCAGCAGCCAAAATACAGGGGAGTCCTACAATGAGCAGTTCTTC
CDR3aa: CASSQNTGESYNEQFF

d_gene: TRBD1
v_gene: TRBV6-1
j_gene: TRBJ2-5
abundance: many
CDR3nt: TGTGCCAGCGACTTAGGGGGCTCCCAAGAGACCCAGTACTTC
CDR3aa: CASDLGGSQETQYF

d_gene: .
v_gene: TRBV12-3/TRBV12-4
j_gene: TRBJ2-7
abundance: many
CDR3nt: TGTGCCAGCAGTTTTGAGGACGGTTTTTACGAGCAGTACTTC
CDR3aa: CASSFEDGFYEQYF

d_gene: TRBD1
v_gene: TRBV5-1
j_gene: TRBJ1-3
abundance: .
CDR3nt: TGCGCCAGCAGCTCACAGGGGATAGCATACACCATATATTTT
CDR3aa: CASSSQGIAYTIYF

d_gene: TRBD1
v_gene: TRBV28
j_gene: TRBJ1-1
abundance: many
CDR3nt: TGTGCCAGCAGTTTACCTGGGGGACAGGGTGTCACTGAAGCTTTCTTT
CDR3aa: CASSLPGGQGVTEAFF

d_gene: TRBD1
v_gene: TRBV10-3
j_gene: TRBJ1-2
abundance: many
CDR3nt: TGTGCCATCAGTATGACAGGGGTCGACTATGGCTACACCTTC
CDR3aa: CAISMTGVDYGYTF

d_gene: TRBD1
v_gene: TRBV24-1
j_gene: TRBJ2-3
abundance: many
CDR3nt: TGTGCCACCAGCGAACTACCGGGACAGGGCACAGATACGCAGTATTTT
CDR3aa: CATSELPGQGTDTQYF

d_gene: .
v_gene: TRBV5-5
j_gene: TRBJ2-5
abundance: many
CDR3nt: TGTGCCAGCAGCTTGGACGTTCGGGATTTCAGAGGAAAGACCCAGTACTTC
CDR3aa: CASSLDVRDFRGKTQYF

d_gene: .
v_gene: TRBV5-1
j_gene: TRBJ2-3
abundance: few
CDR3nt: TGCGCCAGCAGCGGAACCGGGACGCCGGAGACAGATACGCAGTATTTT
CDR3aa: CASSGTGTPETDTQYF

d_gene: TRBD1
v_gene: TRBV6-6
j_gene: TRBJ2-1
abundance: many
CDR3nt: TGTGCCAGCAGTTCACCCGGGACAGGGGATAATGAGCAGTTCTTC
CDR3aa: CASSSPGTGDNEQFF

d_gene: .
v_gene: TRBV12-3/TRBV12-4
j_gene: TRBJ2-2
abundance: many
CDR3nt: TGTGCCAGCCGTGTTTCAGGGACGAACACCGGGGAGCTGTTTTTT
CDR3aa: CASRVSGTNTGELFF

d_gene: TRBD1
v_gene: TRBV28
j_gene: TRBJ2-2
abundance: many
CDR3nt: TGTGCCAGCAGTTTCGGAGACAGGGACGCCGGGGAGCTGTTTTTT
CDR3aa: CASSFGDRDAGELFF

d_gene: TRBD2
v_gene: TRBV7-2
j_gene: TRBJ2-5
abundance: many
CDR3nt: TGTGCCAGCAGCTACGCGGGGGGTCAAGAGACCCAGTACTTC
CDR3aa: CASSYAGGQETQYF

d_gene: TRBD2
v_gene: TRBV5-1
j_gene: TRBJ2-3
abundance: many
CDR3nt: TGCGCCAGCATTGGCGGGGGGGTCTCGTTTCAAGATACGCAGTATTTT
CDR3aa: CASIGGGVSFQDTQYF

d_gene: .
v_gene: TRBV7-2
j_gene: TRBJ2-2
abundance: .
CDR3nt: TGTGCCAGCAGCTTACCAGGGGGGGGCACGGATGCCGGGGAGCTGTTTTTT
CDR3aa: CASSLPGGGTDAGELFF

d_gene: TRBD1
v_gene: TRBV7-9
j_gene: TRBJ1-6
abundance: few
CDR3nt: TGTGCCAGCAGCTTAGCCCAGCGACAGGGGAGGACTTCACCCCTCCACTTT
CDR3aa: CASSLAQRQGRTSPLHF

d_gene: .
v_gene: TRBV20-1
j_gene: TRBJ2-3
abundance: many
CDR3nt: TGCAGTGCTAGCGCCCCTAGCACAGATACGCAGTATTTT
CDR3aa: CSASAPSTDTQYF

d_gene: .
v_gene: TRBV7-2
j_gene: TRBJ2-7
abundance: many
CDR3nt: TGTGCCAGCAGCCAAGGCCCCGAGCAGTACTTC
CDR3aa: CASSQGPEQYF

d_gene: TRBD1
v_gene: TRBV7-2
j_gene: TRBJ2-7
abundance: .
CDR3nt: TGTGCCAGCAGTTTTGCACCGGGACAGGGTTCCTATGAGCAGTACTTC
CDR3aa: CASSFAPGQGSYEQYF

d_gene: TRBD2
v_gene: TRBV7-9
j_gene: TRBJ2-1
abundance: .
CDR3nt: TGTGCCAGCTCCAAGCTAGCGGGGGCGATCGAGCAGTTCTTC
CDR3aa: CASSKLAGAIEQFF

d_gene: TRBD2
v_gene: TRBV20-1
j_gene: TRBJ2-1
abundance: many
CDR3nt: TGCAGTGCTAACAGCGGGGGGATGGGCTCCTACAATGAGCAGTTCTTC
CDR3aa: CSANSGGMGSYNEQFF

d_gene: .
v_gene: TRBV5-1
j_gene: TRBJ2-2
abundance: few
CDR3nt: TGCACCAGCAGCTTACGCCAGTGGAACACCGGGGAGCTGTTTTTT
CDR3aa: CTSSLRQWNTGELFF

d_gene: .
v_gene: TRBV6-4
j_gene: TRBJ2-3
abundance: few
CDR3nt: TGTGCCAGCAGTGACCAGATGGGGGGAGCCGCAGATACGCAGTATTTT
CDR3aa: CASSDQMGGAADTQYF

d_gene: .
v_gene: TRBV20-1
j_gene: TRBJ2-5
abundance: many
CDR3nt: TGCAGTGCCCCCCCGGGGCGGCGCGAGACCCAGTACTTC
CDR3aa: CSAPPGRRETQYF

d_gene: .
v_gene: TRBV10-2
j_gene: TRBJ1-6
abundance: .
CDR3nt: TGCGCCAGCAGTGAACGGGCTCGGGAACCCCTCCACTTT
CDR3aa: CASSERAREPLHF

d_gene: TRBD2
v_gene: TRBV2
j_gene: TRBJ2-5
abundance: many
CDR3nt: TGTGCCAGCAGTACTAGCGTCCAAGAGACCCAGTACTTC
CDR3aa: CASSTSVQETQYF

d_gene: .
v_gene: TRBV20-1
j_gene: TRBJ2-3
abundance: many
CDR3nt: TGCAGTGCTACGAGGCAGGGACTCACAGATACGCAGTATTTT
CDR3aa: CSATRQGLTDTQYF

d_gene: .
v_gene: TRBV2
j_gene: TRBJ2-3
abundance: many
CDR3nt: TGTGCCAGCAGCGTTCCACCTTGGGATACGCAGTATTTT
CDR3aa: CASSVPPWDTQYF

d_gene: .
v_gene: TRBV20-1
j_gene: TRBJ1-1
abundance: many
CDR3nt: TGCAGTGCTCGGGACTCTAAGGGGCAAGTCACTGAAGCTTTCTTT
CDR3aa: CSARDSKGQVTEAFF

d_gene: TRBD1
v_gene: TRBV5-1
j_gene: TRBJ1-2
abundance: many
CDR3nt: TGCGCCAGCAGCTTAGGACAGGTTAACTATGGCTACACCTTC
CDR3aa: CASSLGQVNYGYTF

d_gene: .
v_gene: TRBV29-1
j_gene: TRBJ1-3
abundance: many
CDR3nt: TGCAGCGTTGTCGGCGAGGTAGACACCATATATTTT
CDR3aa: CSVVGEVDTIYF

d_gene: .
v_gene: TRBV12-3/TRBV12-4
j_gene: TRBJ2-1
abundance: many
CDR3nt: TGTGCCAGCAGTCGGACGGAGCAGTTCTTC
CDR3aa: CASSRTEQFF

d_gene: .
v_gene: TRBV4-1
j_gene: TRBJ2-1
abundance: .
CDR3nt: TGCGCCAGCAGCCAACTAGCGTGGGCTAACAATGAGCGGTTCTTT
CDR3aa: CASSQLAWANNERFF

d_gene: .
v_gene: TRBV10-3
j_gene: TRBJ2-2
abundance: many
CDR3nt: TGTGCCATTCGGGACACCCCGAACACCGGGGAGCTGTTTTTT
CDR3aa: CAIRDTPNTGELFF

d_gene: .
v_gene: TRBV7-8
j_gene: TRBJ2-7
abundance: many
CDR3nt: TGTGCCAGCAGCTTACCATCAGGGTTCCACGAGCAGTACTTC
CDR3aa: CASSLPSGFHEQYF

d_gene: .
v_gene: TRBV6-2/TRBV6-3
j_gene: TRBJ2-3
abundance: many
CDR3nt: TGTGCCAGCAACGAGGGATTTTACACAGATACGCAGTATTTT
CDR3aa: CASNEGFYTDTQYF

d_gene: TRBD1
v_gene: TRBV5-5
j_gene: TRBJ1-6
abundance: many
CDR3nt: TGTGCCAGCAATCAAAGGTGGGACAGTAATTCACCCCTCCACTTT
CDR3aa: CASNQRWDSNSPLHF

d_gene: .
v_gene: TRBV11-2
j_gene: TRBJ2-7
abundance: .
CDR3nt: TGTGCCAGCAGCCCCTGGTCGTCGGAGCAGTACTTC
CDR3aa: CASSPWSSEQYF

d_gene: TRBD1
v_gene: TRBV5-1
j_gene: TRBJ2-7
abundance: many
CDR3nt: TGCGCCAGCAGCCCCGGGACAGGGGTATACGAGCAGTACTTC
CDR3aa: CASSPGTGVYEQYF

d_gene: .
v_gene: TRBV7-2
j_gene: TRBJ1-2
abundance: many
CDR3nt: TGTGCCAGCAGCTTATCTATCCGGGGTTCCAACTATGGCTACACCTTC
CDR3aa: CASSLSIRGSNYGYTF

d_gene: .
v_gene: TRBV7-3
j_gene: TRBJ1-5
abundance: few
CDR3nt: TGTGCCCGTCATGGCCCCCGGGACCATTATAGCAATCAGCCCCAGCATTTT
CDR3aa: CARHGPRDHYSNQPQHF

d_gene: TRBD2
v_gene: TRBV7-9
j_gene: TRBJ2-5
abundance: many
CDR3nt: TGTGCCAGCAGCCCCCCGGGGGGAGTTCAAGAGACCCAGTACTTC
CDR3aa: CASSPPGGVQETQYF

d_gene: .
v_gene: TRBV10-2
j_gene: TRBJ1-1
abundance: .
CDR3nt: TGCGCCAGCAGTTCACGGAACACTAAAGCTCTCTTT
CDR3aa: CASSSRNTKALF

d_gene: .
v_gene: TRBV11-2
j_gene: TRBJ2-1
abundance: many
CDR3nt: TGTGCCAGCAGCTTAATCGAGAGGGGGGAGAGCAATGAGCAGTTCTTC
CDR3aa: CASSLIERGESNEQFF

d_gene: TRBD2
v_gene: TRBV5-1
j_gene: TRBJ2-1
abundance: many
CDR3nt: TGCGCCAGCAGCTTGTACCCTAGCGGTGAGCAGTTCTTC
CDR3aa: CASSLYPSGEQFF

d_gene: .
v_gene: TRBV9
j_gene: TRBJ2-1
abundance: many
CDR3nt: TGTGCCAGCAGCGTAGACGGACAGCCTTACAATGAGCAGTTCTTC
CDR3aa: CASSVDGQPYNEQFF

d_gene: .
v_gene: TRBV29-1
j_gene: TRBJ1-2
abundance: many
CDR3nt: TGCAGCCTGGTAGACGCTTACTATGGCTACACCTTC
CDR3aa: CSLVDAYYGYTF

d_gene: .
v_gene: TRBV28
j_gene: TRBJ1-1
abundance: many
CDR3nt: TGTGCCAGCAGTTTCTTCGGAATGAACACTGAAGCTTTCTTT
CDR3aa: CASSFFGMNTEAFF

d_gene: .
v_gene: TRBV7-9
j_gene: TRBJ1-2
abundance: many
CDR3nt: TGTGCCAGCAGCTCTTACATTGGCTACACCTTC
CDR3aa: CASSSYIGYTF